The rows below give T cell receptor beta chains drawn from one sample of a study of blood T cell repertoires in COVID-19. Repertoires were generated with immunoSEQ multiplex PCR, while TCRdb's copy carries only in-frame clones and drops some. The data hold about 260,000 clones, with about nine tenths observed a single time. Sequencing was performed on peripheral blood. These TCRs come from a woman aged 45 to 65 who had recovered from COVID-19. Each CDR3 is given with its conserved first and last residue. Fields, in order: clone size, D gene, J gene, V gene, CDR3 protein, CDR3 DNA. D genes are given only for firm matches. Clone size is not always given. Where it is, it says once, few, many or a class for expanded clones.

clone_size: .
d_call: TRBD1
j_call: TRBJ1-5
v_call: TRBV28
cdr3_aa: CASSLPRTGRNQPQHF
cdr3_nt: TGTGCCAGCAGTCTCCCCCGGACAGGGCGTAATCAGCCCCAGCATTTT

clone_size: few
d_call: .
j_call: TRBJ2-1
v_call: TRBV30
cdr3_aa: CAWDRSAVSGEQFF
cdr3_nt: TGTGCCTGGGATAGATCAGCCGTATCGGGTGAGCAGTTCTTC

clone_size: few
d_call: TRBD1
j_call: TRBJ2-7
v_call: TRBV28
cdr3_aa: CASSLGDRVGQYF
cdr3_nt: TGTGCCAGCAGTTTAGGGGACAGGGTTGGACAGTACTTC

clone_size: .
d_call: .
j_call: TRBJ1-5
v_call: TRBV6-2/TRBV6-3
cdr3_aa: CASSARQLSNQPQHF
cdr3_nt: TGTGCCAGCAGCGCGAGGCAACTTAGCAATCAGCCCCAGCATTTT

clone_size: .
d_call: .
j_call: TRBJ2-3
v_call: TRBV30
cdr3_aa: CAWSGTYFGTDTQYF
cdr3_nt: TGTGCCTGGAGTGGGACTTACTTCGGCACAGATACGCAGTATTTT

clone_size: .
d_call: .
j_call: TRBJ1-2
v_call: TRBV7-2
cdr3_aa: CASSPAGSYNYGYTF
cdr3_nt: TGTGCCAGCAGCCCCGCGGGGTCCTATAACTATGGCTACACCTTC

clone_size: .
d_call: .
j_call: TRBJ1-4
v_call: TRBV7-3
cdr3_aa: CASSLLDNEKLFF
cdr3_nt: TGTGCCAGCAGCTTATTAGATAATGAAAAACTGTTTTTT

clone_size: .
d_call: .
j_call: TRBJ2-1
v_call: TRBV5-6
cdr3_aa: CASSLEGSGIYNEQFF
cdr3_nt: TGTGCCAGCAGCTTGGAGGGTAGCGGTATATACAATGAGCAGTTCTTC

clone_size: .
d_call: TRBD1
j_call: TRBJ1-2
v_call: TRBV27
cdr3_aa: CASSLTMTGGFYGYTF
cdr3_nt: TGTGCCAGCAGTCTAACAATGACAGGGGGATTCTATGGCTACACCTTC

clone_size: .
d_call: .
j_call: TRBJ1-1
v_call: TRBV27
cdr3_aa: CASGYREGTEAFF
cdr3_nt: TGTGCCAGCGGCTACAGGGAAGGCACTGAAGCTTTCTTT

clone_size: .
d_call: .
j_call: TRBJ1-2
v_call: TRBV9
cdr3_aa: CASSRIQGRGNYGYTF
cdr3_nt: TGTGCCAGCAGTCGAATACAGGGACGGGGCAACTATGGCTACACCTTC

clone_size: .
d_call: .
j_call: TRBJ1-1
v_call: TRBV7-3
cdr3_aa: CASSRDKNTEAFF
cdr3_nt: TGTGCCAGCAGCCGGGACAAGAACACTGAAGCTTTCTTT

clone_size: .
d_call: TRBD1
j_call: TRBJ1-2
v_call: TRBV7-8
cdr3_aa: CASSLEGGGRYGYTF
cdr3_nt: TGTGCCAGCAGCTTAGAAGGAGGGGGCCGGTATGGCTACACCTTC

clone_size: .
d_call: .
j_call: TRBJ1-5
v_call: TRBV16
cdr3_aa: CASSLREPNSNQPQHF
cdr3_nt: TGTGCCAGCAGCCTTAGGGAGCCAAATAGCAATCAGCCCCAGCATTTT

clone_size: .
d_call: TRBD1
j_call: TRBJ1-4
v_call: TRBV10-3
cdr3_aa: CAISESTGYTNEKLFF
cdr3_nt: TGTGCCATCAGTGAGTCGACAGGGTACACTAATGAAAAACTGTTTTTT

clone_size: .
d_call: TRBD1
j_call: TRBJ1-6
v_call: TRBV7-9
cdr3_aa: CASSLATGGLNSPLHF
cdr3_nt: TGTGCCAGCAGCTTAGCGACAGGGGGATTGAATTCACCCCTCCACTTT

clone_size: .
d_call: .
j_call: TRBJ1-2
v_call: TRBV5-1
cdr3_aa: CASSLAGYGYTF
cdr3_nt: TGCGCCAGCAGCTTGGCGGGTTATGGCTACACCTTC

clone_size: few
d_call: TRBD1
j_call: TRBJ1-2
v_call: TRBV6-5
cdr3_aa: CASMGDRARGYTF
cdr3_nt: TGTGCCAGCATGGGGGACAGGGCGCGGGGCTACACCTTC

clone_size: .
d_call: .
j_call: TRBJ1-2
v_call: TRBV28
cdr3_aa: CASHYALGLYGYTF
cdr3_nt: TGTGCCAGCCATTACGCCCTGGGACTATATGGCTACACCTTC

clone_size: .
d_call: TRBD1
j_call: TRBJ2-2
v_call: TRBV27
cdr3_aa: CASSPRPGTGFTGELFF
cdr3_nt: TGTGCCAGCAGTCCCCGTCCCGGGACAGGGTTCACCGGGGAGCTGTTTTTT

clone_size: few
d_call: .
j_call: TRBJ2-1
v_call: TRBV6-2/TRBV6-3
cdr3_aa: CASSYIQGEFNNEQFF
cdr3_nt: TGTGCCAGCAGTTACATACAGGGAGAATTTAACAATGAGCAGTTCTTC

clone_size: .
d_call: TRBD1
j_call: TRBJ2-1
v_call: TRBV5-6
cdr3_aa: CASSPGTGAASGQFF
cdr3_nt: TGTGCCAGCAGCCCCGGGACAGGGGCCGCTAGTGGGCAGTTCTTC

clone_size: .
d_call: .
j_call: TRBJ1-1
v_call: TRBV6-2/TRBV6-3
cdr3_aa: CASSSSRGLGTEAFF
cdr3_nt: TGTGCCAGCAGCTCCTCAAGGGGATTGGGAACTGAAGCTTTCTTT

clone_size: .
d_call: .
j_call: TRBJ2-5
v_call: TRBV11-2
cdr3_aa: CASSSSFQETQYF
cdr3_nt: TGTGCCAGCAGCTCCTCTTTCCAAGAGACCCAGTACTTC

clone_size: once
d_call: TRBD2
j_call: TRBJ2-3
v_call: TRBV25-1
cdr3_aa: CASKTSGTDTQYF
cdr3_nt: TGTGCCAGCAAGACTAGCGGCACAGATACGCAGTATTTT

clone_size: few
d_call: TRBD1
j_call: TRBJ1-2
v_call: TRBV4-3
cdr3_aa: CASSQPGQRFNGYTF
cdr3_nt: TGCGCCAGCAGCCAGCCGGGACAGCGTTTTAATGGCTACACCTTC

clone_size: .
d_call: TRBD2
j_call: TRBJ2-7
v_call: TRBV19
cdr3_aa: CASSIGLAVYEQYF
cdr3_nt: TGTGCCAGTAGTATAGGACTAGCGGTCTACGAGCAGTACTTC